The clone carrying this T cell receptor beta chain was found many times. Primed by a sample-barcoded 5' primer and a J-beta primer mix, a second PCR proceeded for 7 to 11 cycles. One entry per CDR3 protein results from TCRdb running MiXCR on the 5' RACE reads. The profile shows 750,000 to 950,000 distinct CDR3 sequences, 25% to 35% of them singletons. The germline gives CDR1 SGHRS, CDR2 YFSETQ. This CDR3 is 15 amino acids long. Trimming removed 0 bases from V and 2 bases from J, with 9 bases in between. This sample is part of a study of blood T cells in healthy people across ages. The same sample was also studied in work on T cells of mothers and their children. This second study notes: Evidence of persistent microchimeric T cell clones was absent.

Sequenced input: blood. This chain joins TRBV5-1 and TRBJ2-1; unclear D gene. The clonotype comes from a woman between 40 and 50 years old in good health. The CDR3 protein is CASSLALRAYNEQFF. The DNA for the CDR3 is TGCGCCAGCAGCTTGGCCCTTAGGGCCTACAATGAGCAGTTCTTC. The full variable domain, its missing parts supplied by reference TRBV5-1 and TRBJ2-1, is KAGVTQTPRYLIKTRGQQVTLSCSPISGHRSVSWYQQTPGQGLQFLFEYFSETQRNKGNFPGRFSGRQFSNSRSEMNVSTLELGDSALYLCASSLALRAYNEQFFGPGTRLTVL.